This T cell receptor (beta chain) is from a study of T cells in Graves' hyperthyroidism and ophthalmopathy. Germline values: CDR1 SGHRS, CDR2 YFSETQ. This CDR3 contains 15 residues. Amplified TCR beta CDR3 regions came from RNA transcripts. Carried out on the TCR CDR3, a first-round RT-PCR used the HTBI primer set. Each CDR3 protein is one row after TCRdb ran MiXCR on the multiplex PCR reads. The profile covers about 640,000 distinct CDR3 sequences, with more than 20% appearing a single time and 30% to 40% taken by the ten largest. The study left out patients who had uncontrolled infection, other autoimmune disease, pregnancy or lactation. The PBMCs were sourced from fresh peripheral blood (less than 11 ml). Note on this clonotype: One end of the junction fails to match germline, which may point to a read error.

Input material: blood. The source is a man aged 25 to 40 with Graves' ophthalmopathy. The chain has TRBV5-1 and TRBJ2-1, with a possible D match to TRBD2 (5 bases). In DNA, the CDR3 is TGCACCAGCAGCTTGGTGAATAGCGAGAACAATGAGCAGTTCTTC. Translation: CTSSLVNSENNEQFF.